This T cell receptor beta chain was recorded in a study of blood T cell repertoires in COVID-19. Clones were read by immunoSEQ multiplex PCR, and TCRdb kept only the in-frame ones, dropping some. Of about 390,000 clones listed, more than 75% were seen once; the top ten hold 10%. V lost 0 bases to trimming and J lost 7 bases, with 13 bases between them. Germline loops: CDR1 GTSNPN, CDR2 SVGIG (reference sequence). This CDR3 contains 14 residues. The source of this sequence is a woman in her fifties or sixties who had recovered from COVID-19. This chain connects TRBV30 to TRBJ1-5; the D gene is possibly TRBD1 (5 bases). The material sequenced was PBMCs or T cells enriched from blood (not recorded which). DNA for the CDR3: TGTGCCTGGAGTGTAACGACAGTGGAACAGCCCCAGCATTTT. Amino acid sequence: CAWSVTTVEQPQHF.